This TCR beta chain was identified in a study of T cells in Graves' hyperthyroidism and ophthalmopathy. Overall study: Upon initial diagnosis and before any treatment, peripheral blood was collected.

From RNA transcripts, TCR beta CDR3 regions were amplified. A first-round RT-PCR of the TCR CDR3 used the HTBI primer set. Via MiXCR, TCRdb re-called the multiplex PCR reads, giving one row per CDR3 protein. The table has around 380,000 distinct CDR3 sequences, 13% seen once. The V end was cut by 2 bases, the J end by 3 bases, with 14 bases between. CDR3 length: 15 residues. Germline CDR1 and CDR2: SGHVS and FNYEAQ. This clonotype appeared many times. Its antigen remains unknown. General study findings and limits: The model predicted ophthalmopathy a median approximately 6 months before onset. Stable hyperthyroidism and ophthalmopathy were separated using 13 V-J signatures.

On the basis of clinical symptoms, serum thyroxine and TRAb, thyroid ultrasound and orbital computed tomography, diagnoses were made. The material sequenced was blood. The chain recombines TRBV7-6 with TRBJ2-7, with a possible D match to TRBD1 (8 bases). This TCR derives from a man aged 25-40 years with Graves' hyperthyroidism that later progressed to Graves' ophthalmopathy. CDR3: CASSLRTGRDYEQYF. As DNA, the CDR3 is TGTGCCAGCAGCTTAAGGACAGGGAGGGACTACGAGCAGTACTTC.